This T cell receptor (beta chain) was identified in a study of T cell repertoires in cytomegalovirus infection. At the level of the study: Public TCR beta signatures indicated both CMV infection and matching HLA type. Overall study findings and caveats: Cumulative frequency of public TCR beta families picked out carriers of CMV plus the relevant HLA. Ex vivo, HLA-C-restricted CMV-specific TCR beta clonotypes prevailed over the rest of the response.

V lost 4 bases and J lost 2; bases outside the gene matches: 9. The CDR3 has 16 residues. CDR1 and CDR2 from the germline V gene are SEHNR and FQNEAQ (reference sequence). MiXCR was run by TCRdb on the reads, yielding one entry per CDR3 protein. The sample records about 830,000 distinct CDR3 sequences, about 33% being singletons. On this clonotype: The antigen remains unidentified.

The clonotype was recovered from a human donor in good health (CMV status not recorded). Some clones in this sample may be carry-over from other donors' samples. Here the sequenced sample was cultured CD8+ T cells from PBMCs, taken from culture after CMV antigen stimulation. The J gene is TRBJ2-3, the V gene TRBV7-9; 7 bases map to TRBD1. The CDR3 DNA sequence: TGTGCCAGCAGCTCGCCGGGACAGACAAACACAGATACGCAGTATTTT. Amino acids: CASSSPGQTNTDTQYF.